The entry that follows covers one T cell receptor (beta chain) sequence. This sample is part of a study of blood T cell repertoires in COVID-19. Background on the study: Donors in the United States, Italy and Spain gave samples during acute or convalescent COVID-19. The cDNA or gDNA used as material had been derived from T cells, B-cell-depleted T cells, or PBMCs.

CDR3 length: 14 amino acids. V was clipped by 2 bases and J by 9 bases, with 11 bases between them. Germline loops: CDR1 KGHSH, CDR2 LQKENI. Original analysis: Cell counts per sample came from amplifying reference gene primers. Sequencing was performed with immunoSEQ multiplex PCR; in TCRdb, only in-frame clones are kept and a portion is missing. The V and J calls and clone size come from that table; D and trimming were worked out from the DNA. This table holds tens of thousands of clones, about 91% found once. This clonotype originated in a woman aged 80 or older with active COVID-19. Input material: peripheral blood. The V and J genes are TRBV18 and TRBJ1-6, with D possibly matching TRBD1 (5 bases). CDR3 coding DNA: TGTGCCAGCTCACCAACGGGGGGAAGTTCACCCCTCCACTTT. It specifies CASSPTGGSSPLHF.